Shown below are 16 T cell receptor beta chains from a single sample sequenced in a study of T cell responses to AZD1222 COVID-19 vaccine. Method: immunoSEQ multiplex PCR; TCRdb's copy keeps in-frame clones and lacks some. The data contain about 150,000 clones, about 91% of them singletons. The sequences come from peripheral blood, collected on day 0 of AZD1222 vaccination. The source of these receptors is an adult in good health.

The J gene is TRBJ2-1, the V gene TRBV3-1 (or the pseudogene TRBV3-2); the D gene is possibly TRBD2 (7 bases). This CDR3 spans 14 amino acids. Trimming cost V 0 bases and J 14 bases, with 17 bases left between them. The germline gives CDR1 LGHDT, CDR2 YNNKEL (reference sequence). The CDR3: CASSQDDAGATEFF. The CDR3 DNA reads as TGTGCCAGCAGCCAAGATGACGCGGGGGCCACGGAGTTCTTC.

This clone has only one observation. The sample contains more than one DNA sequence encoding this CDR3. The chain links TRBV5-1 to TRBJ2-7; 11 bases map to TRBD2. The CDR3 sequence is 14 residues long. V was clipped by 5 bases and J by 2 bases; unmatched bases: 3. Germline CDR1 and CDR2: SGHRS and YFSETQ. The CDR3: CASSTSGGTYEQYF. As DNA, the CDR3 is TGCGCCAGCAGTACTAGCGGGGGAACCTACGAGCAGTACTTC.

The chain has TRBV18 and TRBJ1-1; D is unresolved. The CDR3 has 10 residues. V lost 5 bases, J lost 7 bases, and 5 bases lay in between. The germline V gene has CDR1 KGHSH and CDR2 LQKENI. The CDR3 spells CASSGNEAFF. The CDR3 DNA follows: TGTGCCAGCTCAGGGAATGAAGCTTTCTTT.

The chain joins TRBV11-2 to TRBJ2-4, with unresolved D. Deletions cut 1 base from V and 0 bases from J, with 4 bases between. CDR1 and CDR2 from the germline V gene are SGHAT and FQNNGV. This CDR3 spans 14 amino acids. Here the CDR3 reads CASSLGVAKNIQYF. In nucleotides, the CDR3 is TGTGCCAGCAGCTTAGGTGTAGCCAAAAACATTCAGTACTTC.

This chain joins TRBV28 and TRBJ2-3; tentative D call: TRBD1 (6 bases). Germline CDR1 is MDHEN and CDR2 is SYDVKM. This CDR3 has 13 amino acids. The germline V and J ends were trimmed by 7 bases and 3 bases, with 11 bases remaining between them. CDR3 in amino acids: CASNVGATDTQYF. CDR3 DNA: TGTGCCAGCAACGTGGGGGCGACAGATACGCAGTATTTT.

V gene TRBV12-3 or TRBV12-4 combines with J gene TRBJ1-2; no clear D gene. The CDR3 covers 12 residues. V gave up 5 bases and J gave up 8 bases, with 12 bases separating them. The CDR3 reads CASSAEMRGYTF. The CDR3 bases are TGTGCCAGCAGTGCCGAAATGAGAGGCTACACCTTC.

This chain joins TRBV11-2 and TRBJ2-1; 15 nucleotides agree with TRBD2. J gave up 7 bases and V 5 bases, and 3 bases lay outside the gene matches. This CDR3 region has 15 residues. The germline CDR1 and CDR2 sequences are SGHAT and FQNNGV. The CDR3 DNA reads TGTGCCAGCAGCCCCGGGACTAGCGGGGGGAATGAGCAGTTCTTC. It specifies CASSPGTSGGNEQFF.

The V gene is TRBV9, the J gene TRBJ1-6; D is uncertain. CDR3 length: 14 residues. The germline gives CDR1 SGDLS, CDR2 YYNGEE. Trimming pared 3 bases from V and 8 bases from J, leaving 12 bases between. CDR3 in amino acids: CASSARSRDSPLHF. The CDR3 bases are TGTGCCAGCAGCGCCCGTTCTCGGGATTCACCCCTCCACTTT. The variable domain in full, completed from reference TRBV9 and TRBJ1-6, reads DSGVTQTPKHLITATGQRVTLRCSPRSGDLSVYWYQQSLDQGLQFLIQYYNGEERAKGNILERFSAQQFPDLHSELNLSSLELGDSALYFCASSARSRDSPLHFGNGTRLTVT.

This chain links TRBV4-3 with TRBJ1-2, with D possibly TRBD1 on 5 matching bases. The CDR3 spans 16 residues. CDR1 and CDR2 (germline): LGHNA, YSLEER. The germline V and J ends were trimmed by 1 base and 4 bases, with 16 bases remaining between them. The CDR3 reads CASSQAGPGLSYGYTF. CDR3 sequence (DNA): TGCGCCAGCAGCCAAGCTGGACCGGGACTGAGCTATGGCTACACCTTC.

The chain joins TRBV4-2 to TRBJ2-7; 13 bases fit TRBD2. The trim removed 4 bases at V and 4 bases at J, leaving 4 bases unmatched. The CDR3 is 15 residues long. Germline CDR1 and CDR2: LGHNA and YNFKEQ. CDR3 residues: CASSRLAGGGYEQYF. DNA for the CDR3: TGTGCCAGCAGCCGACTAGCGGGAGGTGGGTACGAGCAGTACTTC.

V and J are TRBV18 and TRBJ1-4, with D possibly TRBD1 on 5 matching bases. V was cut by 3 bases and J by 4 bases, with 6 bases left in between. CDR1 and CDR2 from the germline V gene are KGHSH and LQKENI. The CDR3 is 13 amino acids. The CDR3 loop reads CASSPQGNEKLFF. DNA for the CDR3: TGTGCCAGCTCACCCCAGGGTAATGAAAAACTGTTTTTT.

The chain combines TRBV19 with TRBJ2-7; D ambiguous. Germline CDR1 is LNHDA and CDR2 is SQIVND (reference sequence). CDR3 length: 13 amino acids. With 3 bases removed from V and 5 bases from J, the gap between germline ends came to 11 bases. CDR3 residues: CASSISIRNEQYF. The CDR3 nucleotides read TGTGCCAGTAGTATCTCCATCCGGAACGAGCAGTACTTC.

V is TRBV5-1 and J is TRBJ2-2, with D perhaps given as TRBD1 or TRBD2 (6 bases each). CDR3 length: 14 amino acids. V gave up 3 bases and J gave up 6 bases, with 12 bases separating them. From germline, CDR1 is SGHRS and CDR2 YFSETQ. DNA of the CDR3: TGCGCCAGCAGCTCCGAGGGGGGCCCCGGGGAGCTGTTTTTT. Protein product: CASSSEGGPGELFF.

In DNA, the CDR3 is TGTGCCAGCAGCTTCCCGTCGGCACCTGGAAACACCATATATTTT. This encodes CASSFPSAPGNTIYF. The V call is TRBV7-9, the J call TRBJ1-3; D call uncertain. This CDR3 region has 15 residues. Germline lookup yields CDR1 SEHNR and CDR2 FQNEAQ (reference sequence). V lost 3 bases and J 2 bases, leaving 11 bases between the germline ends.

This chain links TRBV28 with TRBJ2-1, with D possibly TRBD1 on 6 matching bases. This CDR3 is 16 amino acids long. Germline CDR1 reads MDHEN; CDR2 reads SYDVKM. Between the trimmed V and J ends, which lost 4 bases and 5 bases, there was a span of 18 bases. The CDR3 DNA reads TGTGCCAGCAGTTCACCACAGGGTTTCGAGGACAATGAGCAGTTCTTC. Translating gives CASSSPQGFEDNEQFF.

The chain couples TRBV5-1 to TRBJ2-7, with 12 bases fitting TRBD2. V lost 4 bases and J lost 4; bases outside the gene matches: 12. Germline loops: CDR1 SGHRS, CDR2 YFSETQ. This CDR3 comprises 17 residues. CDR3 DNA: TGCGCCAGCAGCCCGCCGCTAGCGGGAGGGCCGGAATACGAGCAGTACTTC. Residues: CASSPPLAGGPEYEQYF.